Here is one T cell receptor (beta chain) with its context. The data derive from a study of blood T cell repertoires in COVID-19. The CDR3 is 15 amino acids. Germline CDR1 MGHRA, CDR2 YSYEKL. The ends were cut back, 0 bases at V and 4 bases at J, with 10 bases in the middle. In the original workflow: Reference gene primers were amplified, and this amplification served to estimate nucleated cell counts. TCRdb's copy holds only in-frame clones and misses some; the assay was immunoSEQ multiplex PCR. V, J and clone size derive from that table, while D and trimming were established from the DNA sequence. The data contain about 240,000 clones, approximately 85% of them singletons.

This clonotype originated in a woman aged 55-75 years with active or convalescent COVID-19. This chain links TRBV4-1 with TRBJ1-3; D not certain. The sample was peripheral blood. CDR3: CASSQDGQKGNTIYF. CDR3 DNA sequence: TGCGCCAGCAGCCAAGATGGGCAGAAGGGAAACACCATATATTTT.